Each of the 15 T cell receptor beta chains below was sequenced from the same sample in a study of patients and donors after allogeneic stem cell transplantation (dated by TCRdb to the early 2020s). The receptor library was made with RT-PCR. For sequencing, a NextSeq 550 was employed. Clones were called with MiXCR by TCRdb after fastp trimmed the public reads at Q25, and only in-frame beta chains were retained. CDR3 protein duplicates are merged, each entry listing the most common genes and DNA. In this sample the table shows roughly 940,000 distinct CDR3 sequences, approximately 18% of which occur a single time. 5% to 6.5% of the sample is held by the ten biggest clonotypes. Sequencing was performed on blood, either unsorted or a sorted T cell fraction (not recorded which). These receptors all come from a human donor who was either an allogeneic HSCT recipient or a stem cell or donor lymphocyte infusion donor (not recorded which). It is not recorded whose cells these are; they may come from a transplant donor.

The V and J genes are TRBV30 and TRBJ1-2; D is ambiguous. V was pared by 4 bases and J by 8 bases, with 8 bases between. Germline V gene sequence: CDR1 GTSNPN, CDR2 SVGIG (reference sequence). There are 10 residues in the CDR3. CDR3 in DNA: TGTGCCTGGAAGAGCTTAGGCTACACCTTC. Translation gives CAWKSLGYTF.

In its sample, this clonotype was seen a few times. CDR3 sequence reads: CASSGNGPQHF. DNA for the CDR3: TGTGCCAGCAGCGGAAATGGGCCCCAGCATTTT. This chain links TRBV7-2 with TRBJ1-5; no firm D call. The germline V and J ends were trimmed by 5 bases and 9 bases, with 8 bases remaining between them. Looked up from germline, CDR1 is SGHTA and CDR2 is FQGNSA. This CDR3 contains 11 residues.

This chain connects TRBV20-1 to TRBJ2-2; perhaps D is TRBD1 or TRBD2 (6 bases each). The CDR3 consists of 15 residues. V shed 5 bases and J shed 2 bases, with 15 bases lying between them. Germline values: CDR1 DFQATT, CDR2 SNEGSKA (reference sequence). DNA for the CDR3: TGCAGTGCTGCCCGGGGGACATTCAACACCGGGGAGCTGTTTTTT. This codes for CSAARGTFNTGELFF.

J is TRBJ1-3 and V is TRBV20-1; D is ambiguous. The germline V gene encodes CDR1 DFQATT and CDR2 SNEGSKA (reference sequence). With 6 bases removed from V and 0 bases from J, the gap between germline ends came to 15 bases. The CDR3 is 15 residues long. The CDR3 nucleotides are TGCAGTGCCGACGACGGCAGATCCTCTGGAAACACCATATATTTT. As protein: CSADDGRSSGNTIYF.

This clonotype has just a few counts. The CDR3 region has the DNA TGTGCCACCAGTGATAGAGGGACTAGCGGTCCCAATGAGCAGTTCTTC. This translates into CATSDRGTSGPNEQFF. The J gene is TRBJ2-1, the V gene TRBV24-1; 11 bases agree with TRBD2. The germline V gene encodes CDR1 KGHDR and CDR2 SFDVKD. The V gene end was trimmed by 3 bases and the J gene end by 6 bases; junction bases not matched to a gene: 6. The CDR3 sequence is 16 residues long.

This chain joins TRBV4-3 and TRBJ2-5; 9 nucleotides line up with TRBD2. Germline values: CDR1 LGHNA, CDR2 YSLEER. The CDR3 runs 15 residues. V was clipped by 5 bases and J by 2 bases; unmatched bases: 6. CDR3 in amino acids: CASSDSGGSQETQYF. As DNA, the CDR3 is TGCGCCAGCAGCGACAGCGGGGGGTCGCAAGAGACCCAGTACTTC.

This clonotype was seen more than once but under ten times. The chain recombines TRBV20-1 with TRBJ1-2; TRBD1 is a possible D gene (5 bases). The V gene's germline CDR1 is DFQATT and CDR2 SNEGSKA (reference sequence). This CDR3 is built from 13 residues. Trimming stripped 1 base from V and 4 bases from J, with 10 bases between. The CDR3 here is CSARVRGTYGYTF. CDR3 sequence (DNA): TGCAGTGCTAGAGTGCGCGGGACCTATGGCTACACCTTC.

The chain recombines TRBV19 with TRBJ2-1; TRBD2 might be the D (6 bases). CDR3 length: 15 amino acids. V was trimmed by 1 base and J by 9 bases, leaving 16 bases between them. Germline V gene lookup returns CDR1 LNHDA and CDR2 SQIVND (reference sequence). DNA of the CDR3: TGTGCCAGTAGTATAGGGTTCATTGCGGGGTCTGAGCAGTTCTTC. Translation: CASSIGFIAGSEQFF.

This clonotype turned up a few times. The chain uses TRBV24-1 and TRBJ2-5, with 11 bases aligning to TRBD2. Losses at the gene ends were 9 bases for V and 3 bases for J; bases not matched to a gene: 2. The germline V gene encodes CDR1 KGHDR and CDR2 SFDVKD. CDR3 length: 13 amino acids. CDR3 nucleotide sequence: TGTGCCACCTCGGGACTAGCGGAAGAGACCCAGTACTTC. This translates into CATSGLAEETQYF.

The rearrangement joins TRBV12-3 or TRBV12-4 to TRBJ2-1; 14 bases are a match to TRBD2. The V and J ends lost 5 bases and 0 bases, in that order; junction bases with no gene match: 12. The CDR3 sequence is 20 residues long. The CDR3 bases are TGTGCCAGCAGTCGCCGGACTAGCGGGGGGCTACTCTTCTCCTACAATGAGCAGTTCTTC. This gives the protein CASSRRTSGGLLFSYNEQFF.

This clonotype came up a few times. This chain joins TRBV12-3 or TRBV12-4 and TRBJ2-7; D gene unclear. Trimming cost V 7 bases and J 3 bases, with 10 bases left between them. The CDR3 covers 12 residues. The CDR3 loop reads CASTYSRYEQYF. Here the CDR3 DNA reads TGTGCCAGCACCTATTCTCGCTACGAGCAGTACTTC.

The rearrangement links TRBV10-2 to TRBJ2-3, with a tentative D call TRBD1 (6 bases). CDR3 length: 16 residues. Trimming took 8 bases from V and 2 from J, leaving 20 bases between them. In germline, CDR1 is WSHSY, CDR2 SAAADI. In DNA form, the CDR3 reads TGCGCCAGCGGGGGCCGAAGGCGATCCAACACAGATACGCAGTATTTT. Protein: CASGGRRRSNTDTQYF.

This clonotype was seen only a few times. V usage is TRBV12-3 or TRBV12-4 and J usage is TRBJ2-3; D uncertain. V lost 3 bases and J lost 2, with 9 bases in between. The CDR3 sequence is 14 residues long. CDR3 sequence (DNA): TGTGCCAGCAGTTTGTCCATATACACAGATACGCAGTATTTT. Translated, it gives CASSLSIYTDTQYF.

The V gene is TRBV5-6, the J gene TRBJ2-7; no definite D call. Germline V gene data show CDR1 as SGHDT and CDR2 as YYEEEE. V dropped 2 bases and J dropped 2 bases, with 11 bases sitting between them. This CDR3 has 14 residues. This CDR3 reads CASSFLVGTYEQYF. Here the CDR3 DNA reads TGTGCCAGCAGCTTTTTGGTGGGGACCTACGAGCAGTACTTC.

This clonotype was found a few times. This sequence joins TRBV20-1 and TRBJ2-1; no clear D gene. This CDR3 contains 15 residues. Per germline, CDR1 DFQATT and CDR2 SNEGSKA (reference sequence). With 0 bases removed from V and 8 bases from J, the gap between germline ends came to 17 bases. CDR3 nucleotides: TGCAGTGCTAGAGATAACGTGACTTTAGAGGATGAGCAGTTCTTC. Its translation is CSARDNVTLEDEQFF.